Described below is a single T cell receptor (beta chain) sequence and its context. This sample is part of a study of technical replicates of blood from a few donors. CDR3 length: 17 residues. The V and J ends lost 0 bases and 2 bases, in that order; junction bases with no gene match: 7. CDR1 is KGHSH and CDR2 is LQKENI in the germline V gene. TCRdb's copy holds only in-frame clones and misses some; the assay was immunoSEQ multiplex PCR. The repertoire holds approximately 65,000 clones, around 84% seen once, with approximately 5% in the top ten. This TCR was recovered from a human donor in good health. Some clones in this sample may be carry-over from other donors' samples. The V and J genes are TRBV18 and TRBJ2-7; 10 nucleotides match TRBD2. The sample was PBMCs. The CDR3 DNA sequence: TGTGCCAGCTCACCACCGAATAGCGGGAGGTTCCCCTACGAGCAGTACTTC. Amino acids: CASSPPNSGRFPYEQYF.